This entry features one T cell receptor beta chain sequence. The antigen remains undetermined. Trimming at V came to 3 bases and at J to 9 bases, leaving 18 bases not matched to a gene. The CDR3 totals 18 residues. The germline V gene has CDR1 SGDLS and CDR2 YYNGEE. Using its own MiXCR run on the PCR reads, TCRdb lists one record per CDR3 protein. In the table there are roughly 300,000 distinct CDR3 sequences, about 22% of which are singletons. These data come from a study of molecular identifiers for immune sequencing clone quantification. A CD8+CD4-CCR7+CD45RA+ gate was used to sort naive CD8 T cells. Whole-study findings and limits: Spiked TCR RNA from one Jurkat cell reportedly showed up when mixed among 1 million or so naive cells.

The chain uses TRBV9 and TRBJ1-6, with 7 bases identical to TRBD1. The sample comprised naive CD8+ T cells from blood, with Jurkat cell RNA spiked in. Documented subset: FACS-sorted CD8+CD4-CCR7+CD45RA+ naive T cells. This TCR came from a human donor in good health. Some libraries in this study had Jurkat cell RNA spiked in. The CDR3 protein is CASSAARQQGQFGSPLHF. For the CDR3, the DNA is TGTGCCAGCAGCGCAGCCCGGCAGCAGGGACAGTTCGGTTCACCCCTCCACTTT.